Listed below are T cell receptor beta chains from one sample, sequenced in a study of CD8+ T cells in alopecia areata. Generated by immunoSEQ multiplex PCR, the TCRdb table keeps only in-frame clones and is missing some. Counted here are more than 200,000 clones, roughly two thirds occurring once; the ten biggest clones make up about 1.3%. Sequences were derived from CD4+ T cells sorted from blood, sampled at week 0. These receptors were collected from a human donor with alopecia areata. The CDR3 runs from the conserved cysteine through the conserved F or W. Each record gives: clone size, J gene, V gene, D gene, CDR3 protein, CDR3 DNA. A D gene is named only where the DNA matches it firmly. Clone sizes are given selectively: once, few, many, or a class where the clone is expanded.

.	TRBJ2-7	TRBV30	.	CAWRIRDGTYEQYF	TGTGCCTGGAGGATAAGGGACGGGACCTACGAGCAGTACTTC
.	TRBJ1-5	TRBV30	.	CAWSLSLLGQPQHF	TGTGCCTGGAGTCTCAGCTTGTTGGGTCAGCCCCAGCATTTT
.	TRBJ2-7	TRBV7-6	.	CASSLGRASVAYEQYF	TGTGCCAGCAGCTTAGGGAGGGCCTCAGTGGCCTACGAGCAGTACTTC
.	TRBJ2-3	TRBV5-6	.	CASSLVRADRITDTQYF	TGTGCCAGCAGCTTGGTAAGAGCGGATAGGATCACAGATACGCAGTATTTT
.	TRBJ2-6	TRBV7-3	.	CASSLPGVSGANVLTF	TGTGCCAGCAGCTTGCCGGGAGTTTCTGGGGCCAACGTCCTGACTTTC
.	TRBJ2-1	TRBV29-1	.	CSVRTRGLGEQFF	TGCAGCGTCCGGACACGAGGGCTCGGTGAGCAGTTCTTC
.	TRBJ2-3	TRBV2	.	CASKGTTDTQYF	TGTGCCAGCAAGGGTACCACAGATACGCAGTATTTT
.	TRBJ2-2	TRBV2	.	CASRRGMAGELFF	TGTGCCAGCAGGAGGGGTATGGCCGGGGAGCTGTTTTTT
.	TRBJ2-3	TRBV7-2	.	CASSLKLLAGTDTQYF	TGTGCCAGCAGCTTGAAGTTGTTAGCGGGCACAGATACGCAGTATTTT
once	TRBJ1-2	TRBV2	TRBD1	CASSPRDRGNYGYTF	TGTGCCAGCAGTCCTCGGGACAGGGGGAACTATGGCTACACCTTC
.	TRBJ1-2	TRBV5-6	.	CASSLGPIRTNYGYTF	TGTGCCAGCAGCCTTGGGCCAATTCGGACTAACTATGGCTACACCTTC
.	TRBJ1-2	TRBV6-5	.	CASRDGDVDYGYTF	TGTGCCAGCAGGGACGGGGACGTTGACTATGGCTACACCTTC
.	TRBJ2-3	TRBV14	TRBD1	CASSPRQGSTDTQYF	TGTGCCAGCAGCCCCCGACAGGGGAGCACAGATACGCAGTATTTT
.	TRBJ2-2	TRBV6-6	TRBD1	CAGRTGDNTGELFF	TGTGCCGGCAGGACAGGGGATAACACCGGGGAGCTGTTTTTT
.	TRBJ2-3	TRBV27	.	CASSLTGRTDTQYF	TGTGCCAGCAGTTTGACAGGACGCACAGATACGCAGTATTTT
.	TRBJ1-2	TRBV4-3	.	CASSQGSEDYGYTF	TGCGCCAGCAGCCAAGGCTCGGAAGACTATGGCTACACCTTC
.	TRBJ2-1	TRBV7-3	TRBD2	CASSKLAGAYNEQFF	TGTGCCAGCAGTAAACTAGCGGGGGCCTACAATGAGCAGTTCTTC
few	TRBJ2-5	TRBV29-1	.	CSVEGGASQETQYF	TGCAGCGTTGAAGGGGGGGCAAGCCAAGAGACCCAGTACTTC
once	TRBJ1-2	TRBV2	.	CASSLFTSYGYTF	TGTGCCAGCAGCCTCTTCACGTCTTATGGCTACACCTTC
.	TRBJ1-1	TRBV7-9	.	CASSPEGEGEAFF	TGTGCCAGCAGCCCAGAGGGGGAGGGTGAAGCTTTCTTT
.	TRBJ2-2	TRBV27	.	CASSPVGTGELFF	TGTGCCAGCAGTCCCGTTGGCACCGGGGAGCTGTTTTTT
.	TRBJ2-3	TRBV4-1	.	CASTDRDTQYF	TGCGCCAGCACCGACCGAGATACGCAGTATTTT
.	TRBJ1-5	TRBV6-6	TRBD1	CASSIQGAQPQHF	TGTGCCAGCAGCATACAGGGGGCTCAGCCCCAGCATTTT
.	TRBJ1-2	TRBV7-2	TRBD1	CAITKGTGGYGYTF	TGTGCCATTACTAAAGGGACAGGGGGCTATGGCTACACCTTC
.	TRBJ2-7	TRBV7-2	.	CASSLVGGSEQYF	TGTGCCAGCAGCTTAGTTGGTGGGTCCGAGCAGTACTTC
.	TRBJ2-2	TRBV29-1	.	CSVEDPSTRRELFF	TGCAGCGTTGAAGATCCCAGTACTAGGAGAGAGCTGTTTTTT
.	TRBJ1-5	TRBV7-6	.	CASSSVGGSNQPQHF	TGTGCCAGCAGCTCGGTCGGGGGCTCCAATCAGCCCCAGCATTTT
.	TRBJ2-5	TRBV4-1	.	CASSQEGTTWQETQYF	TGCGCCAGCAGCCAAGAGGGCACCACTTGGCAAGAGACCCAGTACTTC
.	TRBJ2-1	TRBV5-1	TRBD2	CASSSQRGGYNEQFF	TGCGCCAGCAGCTCCCAGCGGGGGGGTTACAATGAGCAGTTCTTC
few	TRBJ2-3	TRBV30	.	CAWSVDGVTDTQYF	TGTGCCTGGAGTGTAGACGGGGTCACAGATACGCAGTATTTT
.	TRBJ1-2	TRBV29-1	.	CSASGQGYGYTF	TGCAGCGCCTCAGGGCAGGGCTATGGCTACACCTTC
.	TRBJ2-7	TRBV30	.	CAWSMGRTYEQYF	TGTGCCTGGAGTATGGGACGGACCTACGAGCAGTACTTC
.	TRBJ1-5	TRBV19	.	CASSTGTSHQPQHF	TGTGCCAGTAGTACCGGGACAAGCCATCAGCCCCAGCATTTT
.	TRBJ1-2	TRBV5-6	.	CASSVPAGYGYTF	TGTGCCAGCAGCGTCCCGGCGGGATATGGCTACACCTTC
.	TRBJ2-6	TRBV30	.	CAYSTGSLSGANVLTF	TGTGCCTATTCGACAGGTTCCCTCTCTGGGGCCAACGTCCTGACTTTC
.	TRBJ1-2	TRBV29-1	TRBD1	CSSYRPGQGHGYTF	TGCAGCTCTTACCGCCCGGGACAGGGTCATGGCTACACCTTC
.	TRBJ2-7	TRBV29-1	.	CSVAQGVYEQYF	TGCAGCGTTGCCCAGGGTGTCTACGAGCAGTACTTC
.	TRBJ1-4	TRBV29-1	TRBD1	CSAKTGTGNEKLFF	TGCAGCGCTAAGACCGGGACAGGCAATGAAAAACTGTTTTTT
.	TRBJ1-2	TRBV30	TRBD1	CAWRDREGYTF	TGTGCCTGGAGGGACAGGGAAGGCTACACCTTC
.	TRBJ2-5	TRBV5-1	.	CASSLDVGPYQETQYF	TGCGCCAGCAGCTTGGATGTGGGACCGTACCAAGAGACCCAGTACTTC
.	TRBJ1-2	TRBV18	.	CASSPGPEGYTF	TGTGCCAGCTCACCGGGACCCGAGGGCTACACCTTC
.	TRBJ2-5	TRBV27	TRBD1	CASSPYAGQGGQETQYF	TGTGCCAGCAGTCCGTATGCGGGACAGGGTGGCCAAGAGACCCAGTACTTC
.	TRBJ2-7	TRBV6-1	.	CASNRASYEQYF	TGTGCCAGCAATCGGGCCTCCTACGAGCAGTACTTC
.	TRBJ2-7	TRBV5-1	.	CASSFSGRSAYEQYF	TGCGCCAGCAGCTTTTCGGGCAGGTCAGCGTACGAGCAGTACTTC
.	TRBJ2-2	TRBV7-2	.	CASSLTASGSGTGELFF	TGTGCCAGCAGCTTAACCGCCTCGGGTTCGGGTACCGGGGAGCTGTTTTTT